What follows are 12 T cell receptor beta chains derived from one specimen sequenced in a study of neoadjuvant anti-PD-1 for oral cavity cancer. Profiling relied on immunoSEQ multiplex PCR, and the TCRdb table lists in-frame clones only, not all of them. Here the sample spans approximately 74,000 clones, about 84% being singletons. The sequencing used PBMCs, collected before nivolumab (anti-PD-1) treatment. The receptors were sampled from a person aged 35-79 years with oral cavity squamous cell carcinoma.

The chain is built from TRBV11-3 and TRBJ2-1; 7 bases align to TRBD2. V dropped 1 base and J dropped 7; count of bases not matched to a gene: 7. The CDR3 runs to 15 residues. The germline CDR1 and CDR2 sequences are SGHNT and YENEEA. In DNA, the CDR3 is TGTGCCAGCAGCTTAGGGGCGGGAGAGTGGAATGAGCAGTTCTTC. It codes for CASSLGAGEWNEQFF. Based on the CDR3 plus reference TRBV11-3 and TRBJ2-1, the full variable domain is EAGVVQSPRYKIIEKKQPVAFWCNPISGHNTLYWYLQNLGQGPELLIRYENEEAVDDSQLPKDRFSAERLKGVDSTLKIQPAELGDSAVYLCASSLGAGEWNEQFFGPGTRLTVL.

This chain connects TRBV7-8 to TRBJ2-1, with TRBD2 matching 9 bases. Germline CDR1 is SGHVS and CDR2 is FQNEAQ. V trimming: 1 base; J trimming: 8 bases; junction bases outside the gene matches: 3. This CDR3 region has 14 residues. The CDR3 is CASSLEGLAHEQFF. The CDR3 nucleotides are TGTGCCAGCAGCTTAGAGGGACTAGCCCATGAGCAGTTCTTC.

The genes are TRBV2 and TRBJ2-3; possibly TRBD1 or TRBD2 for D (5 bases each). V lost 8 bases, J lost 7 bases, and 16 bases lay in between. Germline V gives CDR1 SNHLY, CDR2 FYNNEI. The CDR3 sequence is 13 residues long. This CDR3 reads CASGPQGDHTQYF. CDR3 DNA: TGTGCCAGCGGCCCCCAGGGAGATCATACGCAGTATTTT.

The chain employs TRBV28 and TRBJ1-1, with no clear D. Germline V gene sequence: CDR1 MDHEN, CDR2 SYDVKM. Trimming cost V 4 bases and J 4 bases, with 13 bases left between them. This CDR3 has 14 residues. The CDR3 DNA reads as TGTGCCAGCAGTTACTTTTCCAGGAGCACTGAAGCTTTCTTT. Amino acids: CASSYFSRSTEAFF.

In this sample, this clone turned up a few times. The CDR3: CASSEAHYRAGVNTEAFF. The CDR3 region has the DNA TGTGCCAGCAGTGAAGCGCACTACAGGGCTGGGGTGAACACTGAAGCTTTCTTT. The rearrangement links TRBV6-1 to TRBJ1-1, with a tentative D call TRBD1 (6 bases). This CDR3 has 18 residues. Germline V gives CDR1 MNHNS, CDR2 SASEGT. The V gene lost 0 bases and the J gene lost 0 bases, with 17 bases spanning the gap.

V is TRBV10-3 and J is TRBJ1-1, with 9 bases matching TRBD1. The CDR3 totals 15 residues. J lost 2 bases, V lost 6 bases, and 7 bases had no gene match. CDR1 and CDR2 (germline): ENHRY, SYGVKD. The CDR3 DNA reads TGTGCCATCAGGACGGGGGGACAGGGTAACACTGAAGCTTTCTTT. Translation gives CAIRTGGQGNTEAFF.

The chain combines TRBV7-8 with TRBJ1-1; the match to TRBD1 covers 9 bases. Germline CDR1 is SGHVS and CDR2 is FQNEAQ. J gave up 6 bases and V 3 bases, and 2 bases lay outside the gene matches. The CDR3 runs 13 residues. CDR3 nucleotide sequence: TGTGCCAGCAGCTTGACAGGGGGGGCTGAAGCTTTCTTT. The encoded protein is CASSLTGGAEAFF. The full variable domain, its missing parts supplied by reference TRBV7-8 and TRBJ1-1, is GAGVSQSPRYKVAKRGQDVALRCDPISGHVSLFWYQQALGQGPEFLTYFQNEAQLDKSGLPSDRFFAERPEGSVSTLKIQRTQQEDSAVYLCASSLTGGAEAFFGQGTRLTVV.

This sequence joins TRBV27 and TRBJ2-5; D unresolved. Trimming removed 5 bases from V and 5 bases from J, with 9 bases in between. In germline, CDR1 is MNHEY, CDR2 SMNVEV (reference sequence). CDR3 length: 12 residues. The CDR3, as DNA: TGTGCCAGCAGTCAGCGATCGGAGACCCAGTACTTC. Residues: CASSQRSETQYF.

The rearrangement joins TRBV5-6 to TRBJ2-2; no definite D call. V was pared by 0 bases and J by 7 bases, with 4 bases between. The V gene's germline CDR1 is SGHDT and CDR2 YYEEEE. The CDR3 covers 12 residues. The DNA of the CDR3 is TGTGCCAGCAGCTTGGCGAGCGGGGAGCTGTTTTTT. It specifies CASSLASGELFF.

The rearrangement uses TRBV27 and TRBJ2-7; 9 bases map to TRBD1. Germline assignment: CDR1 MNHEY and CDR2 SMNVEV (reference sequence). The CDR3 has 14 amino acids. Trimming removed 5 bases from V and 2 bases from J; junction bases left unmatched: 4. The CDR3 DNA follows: TGTGCCAGCAGTCATGGACAGGGGACCTACGAGCAGTACTTC. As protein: CASSHGQGTYEQYF.

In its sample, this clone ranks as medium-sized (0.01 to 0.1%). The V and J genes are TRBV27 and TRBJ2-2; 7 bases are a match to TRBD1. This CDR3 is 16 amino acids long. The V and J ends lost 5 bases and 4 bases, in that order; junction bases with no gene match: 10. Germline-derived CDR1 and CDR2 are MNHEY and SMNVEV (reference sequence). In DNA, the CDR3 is TGTGCCAGCAGTCCGACTGACAGGGACGGCACCGGGGAGCTGTTTTTT. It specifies CASSPTDRDGTGELFF.

Here the CDR3 DNA reads TGTGCCAGCAGCTTATCAGGGGGCACCGGGGAGCTGTTTTTT. This codes for CASSLSGGTGELFF. The chain is built from TRBV7-9 and TRBJ2-2, with 7 bases identical to TRBD1. The CDR3 length is 14 residues. The V and J ends lost 2 bases and 4 bases, in that order; junction bases with no gene match: 1. CDR1 SEHNR and CDR2 FQNEAQ come from the germline V gene (reference sequence).